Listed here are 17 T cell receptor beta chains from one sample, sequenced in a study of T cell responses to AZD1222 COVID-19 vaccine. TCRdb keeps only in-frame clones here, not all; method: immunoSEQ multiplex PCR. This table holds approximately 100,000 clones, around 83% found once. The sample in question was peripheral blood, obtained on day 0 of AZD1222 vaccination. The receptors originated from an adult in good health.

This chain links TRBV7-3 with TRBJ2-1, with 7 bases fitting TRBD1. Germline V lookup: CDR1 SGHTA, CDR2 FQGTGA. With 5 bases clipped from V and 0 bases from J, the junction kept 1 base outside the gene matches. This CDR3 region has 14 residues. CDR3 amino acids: CASSRDSSYNEQFF. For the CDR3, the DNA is TGTGCCAGCAGCAGGGACAGCTCCTACAATGAGCAGTTCTTC.

The CDR3 DNA follows: TGTGCCAGCAGTGAGGACAGGGGTGAAAAACTGTTTTTT. Translated, it gives CASSEDRGEKLFF. The chain joins TRBV6-1 to TRBJ1-4; 9 positions agree with TRBD1. V shed 3 bases and J 7 bases; nucleotides not matched to a gene: 0. The CDR3 spans 13 residues. CDR1 MNHNS and CDR2 SASEGT come from the germline V gene.

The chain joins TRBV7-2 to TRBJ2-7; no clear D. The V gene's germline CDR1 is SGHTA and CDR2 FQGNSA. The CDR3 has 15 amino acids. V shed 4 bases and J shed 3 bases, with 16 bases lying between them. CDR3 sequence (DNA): TGTGCCAGCAGCTCAGAAGAGGACGCCTACTACGAGCAGTACTTC. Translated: CASSSEEDAYYEQYF. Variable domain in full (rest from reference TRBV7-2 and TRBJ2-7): GAGVSQSPSNKVTEKGKDVELRCDPISGHTALYWYRQSLGQGLEFLIYFQGNSAPDKSGLPSDRFSAERTGGSVSTLTIQRTQQEDSAVYLCASSSEEDAYYEQYFGPGTRLTVT.

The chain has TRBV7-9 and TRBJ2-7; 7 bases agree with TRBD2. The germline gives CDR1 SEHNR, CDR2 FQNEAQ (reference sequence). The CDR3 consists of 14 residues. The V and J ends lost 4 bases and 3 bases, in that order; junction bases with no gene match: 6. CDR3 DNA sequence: TGTGCCAGCAGCTCTGGGGGGGAACTCTACGAGCAGTACTTC. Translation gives CASSSGGELYEQYF.

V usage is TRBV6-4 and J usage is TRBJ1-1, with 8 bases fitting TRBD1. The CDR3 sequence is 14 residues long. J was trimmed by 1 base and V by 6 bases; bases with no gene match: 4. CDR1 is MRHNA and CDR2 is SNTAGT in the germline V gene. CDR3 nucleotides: TGTGCCAGCAGCCTCGACAGGGGGAACACTGAAGCTTTCTTT. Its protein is CASSLDRGNTEAFF.

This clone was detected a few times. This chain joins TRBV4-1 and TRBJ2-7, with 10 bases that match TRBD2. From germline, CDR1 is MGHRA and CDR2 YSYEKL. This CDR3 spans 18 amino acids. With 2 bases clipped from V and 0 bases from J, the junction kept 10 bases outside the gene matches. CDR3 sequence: CASSQIPRTSGTSYEQYF. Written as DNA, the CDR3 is TGCGCCAGCAGCCAAATCCCCAGAACTAGCGGGACCTCCTACGAGCAGTACTTC.

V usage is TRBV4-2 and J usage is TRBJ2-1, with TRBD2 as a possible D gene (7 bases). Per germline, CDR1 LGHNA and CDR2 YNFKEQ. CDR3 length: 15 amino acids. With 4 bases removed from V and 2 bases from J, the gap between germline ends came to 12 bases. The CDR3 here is CASSPRGGAYNEQFF. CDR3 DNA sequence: TGTGCCAGCAGCCCTAGGGGGGGAGCCTACAATGAGCAGTTCTTC.

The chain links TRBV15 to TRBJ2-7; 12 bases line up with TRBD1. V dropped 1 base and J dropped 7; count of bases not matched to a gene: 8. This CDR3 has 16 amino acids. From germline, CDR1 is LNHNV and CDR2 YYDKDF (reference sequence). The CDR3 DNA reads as TGTGCCACCAGCAGAGTACCGGGACAGGGGGCTTGGGAGCAGTACTTC. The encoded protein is CATSRVPGQGAWEQYF.

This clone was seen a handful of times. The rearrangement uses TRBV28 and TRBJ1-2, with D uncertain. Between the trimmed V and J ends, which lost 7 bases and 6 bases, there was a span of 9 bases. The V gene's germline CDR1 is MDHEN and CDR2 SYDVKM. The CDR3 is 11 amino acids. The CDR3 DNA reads TGTGCCAGCACCACGACCGATGGCTACACCTTC. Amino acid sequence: CASTTTDGYTF.

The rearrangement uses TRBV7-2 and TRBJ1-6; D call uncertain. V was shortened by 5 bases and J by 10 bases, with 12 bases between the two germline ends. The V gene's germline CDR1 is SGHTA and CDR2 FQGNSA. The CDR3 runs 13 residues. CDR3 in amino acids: CASSQDGLSPLHF. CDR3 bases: TGTGCCAGCAGCCAAGACGGTTTATCACCCCTCCACTTT.

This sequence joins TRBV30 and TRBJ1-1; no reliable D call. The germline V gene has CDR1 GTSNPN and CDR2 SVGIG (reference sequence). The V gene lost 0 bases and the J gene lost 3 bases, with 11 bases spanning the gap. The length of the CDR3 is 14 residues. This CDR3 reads CAWSVTGRHTEAFF. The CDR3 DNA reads TGTGCCTGGAGTGTAACCGGCAGACACACTGAAGCTTTCTTT.

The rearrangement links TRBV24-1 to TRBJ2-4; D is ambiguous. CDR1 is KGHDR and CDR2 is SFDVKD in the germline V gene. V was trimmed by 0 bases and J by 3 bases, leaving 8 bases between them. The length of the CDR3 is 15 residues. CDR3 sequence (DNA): TGTGCCACCAGTGATTTGAGGGATGGCAAAAACATTCAGTACTTC. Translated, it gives CATSDLRDGKNIQYF.

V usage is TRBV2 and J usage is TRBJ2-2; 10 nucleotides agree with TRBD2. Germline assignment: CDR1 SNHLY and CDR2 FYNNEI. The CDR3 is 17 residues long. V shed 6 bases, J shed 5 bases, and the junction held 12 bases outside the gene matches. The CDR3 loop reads CASSHRASGSRTGELFF. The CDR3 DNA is TGTGCCAGCAGCCACCGGGCTAGCGGGAGCCGGACCGGGGAGCTGTTTTTT.

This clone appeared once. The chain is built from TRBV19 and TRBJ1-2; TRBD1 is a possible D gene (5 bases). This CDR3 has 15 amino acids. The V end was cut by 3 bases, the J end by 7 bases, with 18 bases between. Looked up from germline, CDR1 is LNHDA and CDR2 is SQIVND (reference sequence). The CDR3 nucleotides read TGTGCCAGTAGTATCCTCCCAGGGAGTGGTGGTGGCTACACCTTC. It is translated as CASSILPGSGGGYTF.

CDR3 sequence reads: CASSIWGGRQQNIQYF. The CDR3 coding sequence is TGTGCCAGTAGTATTTGGGGCGGGAGGCAGCAAAACATTCAGTACTTC. The gene calls are TRBV19 and TRBJ2-4; 8 bases agree with TRBD2. CDR3 length: 16 residues. Germline CDR1 and CDR2: LNHDA and SQIVND (reference sequence). J lost 5 bases, V lost 3 bases, and 9 bases had no gene match.

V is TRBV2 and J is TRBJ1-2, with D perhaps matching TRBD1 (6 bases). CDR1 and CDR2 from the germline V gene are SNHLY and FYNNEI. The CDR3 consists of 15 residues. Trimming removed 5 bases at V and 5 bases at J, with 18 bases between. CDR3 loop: CASSFIRDNRYGYTF. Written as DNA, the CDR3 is TGTGCCAGCAGTTTTATACGGGACAACCGGTATGGCTACACCTTC.

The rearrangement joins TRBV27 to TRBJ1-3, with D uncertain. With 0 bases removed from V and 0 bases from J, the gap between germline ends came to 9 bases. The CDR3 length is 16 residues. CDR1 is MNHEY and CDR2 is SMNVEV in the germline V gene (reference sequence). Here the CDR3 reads CASSLSRVVSGNTIYF. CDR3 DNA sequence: TGTGCCAGCAGTTTATCAAGGGTCGTCTCTGGAAACACCATATATTTT.